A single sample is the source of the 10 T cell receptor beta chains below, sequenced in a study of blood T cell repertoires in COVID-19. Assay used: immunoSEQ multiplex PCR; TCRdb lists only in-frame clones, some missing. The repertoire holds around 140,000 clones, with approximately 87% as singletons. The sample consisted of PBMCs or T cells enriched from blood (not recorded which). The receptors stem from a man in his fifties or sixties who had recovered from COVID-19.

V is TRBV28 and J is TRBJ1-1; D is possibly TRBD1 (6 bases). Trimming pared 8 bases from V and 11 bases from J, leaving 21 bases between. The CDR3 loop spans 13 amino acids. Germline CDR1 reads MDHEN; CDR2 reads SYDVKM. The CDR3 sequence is CASDNTGPFAAFF. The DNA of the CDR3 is TGTGCCAGCGATAATACAGGGCCGTTCGCGGCTTTCTTT. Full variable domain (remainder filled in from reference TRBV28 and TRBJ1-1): DVKVTQSSRYLVKRTGEKVFLECVQDMDHENMFWYRQDPGLGLRLIYFSYDVKMKEKGDIPEGYSVSREKKERFSLILESASTNQTSMYLCASDNTGPFAAFFGQGTRLTVV.

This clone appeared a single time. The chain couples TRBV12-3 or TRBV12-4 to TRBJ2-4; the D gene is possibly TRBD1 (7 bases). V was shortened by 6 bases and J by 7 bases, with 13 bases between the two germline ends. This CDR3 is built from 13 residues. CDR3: CASRYAGGNIQYF. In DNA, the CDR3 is TGTGCCAGCAGATATGCAGGGGGGAACATTCAGTACTTC.

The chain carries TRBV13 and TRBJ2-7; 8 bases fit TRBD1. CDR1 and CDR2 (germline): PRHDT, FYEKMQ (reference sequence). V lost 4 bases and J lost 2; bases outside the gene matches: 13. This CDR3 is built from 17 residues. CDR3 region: CASSYENSRDRPYEQYF. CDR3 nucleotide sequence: TGTGCCAGCAGCTACGAAAATAGCCGGGACAGGCCCTACGAGCAGTACTTC.

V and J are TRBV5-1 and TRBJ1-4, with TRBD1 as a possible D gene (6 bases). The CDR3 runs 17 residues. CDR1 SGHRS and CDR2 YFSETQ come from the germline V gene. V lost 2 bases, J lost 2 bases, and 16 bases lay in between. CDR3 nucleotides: TGCGCCAGCAGCTTAGGACAGACCGGCGGTACTAATGAAAAACTGTTTTTT. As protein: CASSLGQTGGTNEKLFF. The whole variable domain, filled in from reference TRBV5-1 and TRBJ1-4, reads KAGVTQTPRYLIKTRGQQVTLSCSPISGHRSVSWYQQTPGQGLQFLFEYFSETQRNKGNFPGRFSGRQFSNSRSEMNVSTLELGDSALYLCASSLGQTGGTNEKLFFGSGTQLSVL.

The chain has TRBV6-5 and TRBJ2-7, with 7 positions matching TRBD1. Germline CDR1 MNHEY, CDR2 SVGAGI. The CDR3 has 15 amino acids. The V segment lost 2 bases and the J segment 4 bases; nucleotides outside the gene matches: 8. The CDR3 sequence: CASSYTVDRVYEQYF. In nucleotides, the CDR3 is TGTGCCAGCAGTTACACTGTCGACAGGGTTTACGAGCAGTACTTC.

CDR3 sequence reads: CASSGWDTMNTEAFF. The CDR3 coding sequence is TGTGCCAGCAGCGGGTGGGACACCATGAACACTGAAGCTTTCTTT. The chain is built from TRBV7-9 and TRBJ1-1; the D gene is possibly TRBD1 (6 bases). Germline loops: CDR1 SEHNR, CDR2 FQNEAQ (reference sequence). CDR3 length equals 15 residues. V was clipped by 5 bases and J by 0 bases, with 13 bases between them.

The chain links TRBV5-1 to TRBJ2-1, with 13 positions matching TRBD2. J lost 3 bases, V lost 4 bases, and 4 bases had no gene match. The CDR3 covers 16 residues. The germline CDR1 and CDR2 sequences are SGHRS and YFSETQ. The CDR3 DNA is TGCGCCAGCAGCGTACTAGCGGGGGGGAGCTACAATGAGCAGTTCTTC. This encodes CASSVLAGGSYNEQFF.

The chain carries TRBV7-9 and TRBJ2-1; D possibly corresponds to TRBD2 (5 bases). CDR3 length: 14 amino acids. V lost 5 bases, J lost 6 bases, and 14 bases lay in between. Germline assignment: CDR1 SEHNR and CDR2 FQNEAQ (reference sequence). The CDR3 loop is CASSLGVTINEQFF. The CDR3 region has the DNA TGTGCCAGCAGCCTCGGGGTTACCATCAATGAGCAGTTCTTC.

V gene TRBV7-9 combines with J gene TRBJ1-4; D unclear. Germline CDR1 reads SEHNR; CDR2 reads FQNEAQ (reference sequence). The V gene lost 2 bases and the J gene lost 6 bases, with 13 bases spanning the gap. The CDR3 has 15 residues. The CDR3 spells CASSLRRELYEKLFF. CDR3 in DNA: TGTGCCAGCAGCTTACGTAGGGAGTTATATGAAAAACTGTTTTTT.

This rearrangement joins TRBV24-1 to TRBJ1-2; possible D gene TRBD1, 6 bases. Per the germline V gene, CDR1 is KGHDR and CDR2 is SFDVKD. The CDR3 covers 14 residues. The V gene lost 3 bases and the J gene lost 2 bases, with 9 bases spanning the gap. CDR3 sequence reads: CATSDGDTNYGYTF. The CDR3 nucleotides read TGTGCCACCAGTGATGGGGACACCAACTATGGCTACACCTTC.